The rows below give T cell receptor beta chains drawn from one sample of a study of Ad26.COV2.S vaccination and SARS-CoV-2 variants. Profiled with immunoSEQ multiplex PCR; TCRdb holds only in-frame clones, not every one. Here the sample spans 350,000 to 600,000 clones, 89% being singletons. Sequencing was performed on peripheral blood, taken in a trial of Ad26.COV2.S vaccine versus placebo. Receptors were obtained from a person between 18 and 65 years old who received the Ad26.COV2.S COVID-19 vaccine or a placebo. The CDR3 runs from the conserved cysteine through the conserved F or W. D genes are given only for firm matches. For some rows the clone size is stated as once, few or many, or as a class when expanded; others skip it.

D gene: NA
clone size: NA
J gene: TRBJ2-2
V gene: TRBV6-2/TRBV6-3
CDR3 DNA: TGTGCCAGCAGTCAAATACGGGGTCAGGGGCCCCTTTCGAACACCGGGGAGCTGTTTTTT
CDR3 protein: CASSQIRGQGPLSNTGELFF

D gene: NA
clone size: NA
J gene: TRBJ2-4
V gene: TRBV10-3
CDR3 DNA: TGTGCCATCAGTGAGGCGCCCCCCAAAAACATTCAGTACTTC
CDR3 protein: CAISEAPPKNIQYF

D gene: TRBD2
clone size: NA
J gene: TRBJ2-1
V gene: TRBV7-2
CDR3 DNA: TGTGCCAGCAGCTTAGCGGGGACTAGGGCCTTCAATGAGCAGTTCTTC
CDR3 protein: CASSLAGTRAFNEQFF

D gene: NA
clone size: NA
J gene: TRBJ1-2
V gene: TRBV18
CDR3 DNA: TGTGCCAGCTCACCATCTTTTCAGTTAGCTAACTATGGCTACACCTTC
CDR3 protein: CASSPSFQLANYGYTF

D gene: NA
clone size: NA
J gene: TRBJ2-1
V gene: TRBV7-9
CDR3 DNA: TGTGCCAGCAGCTTAGGGATTTCCTCCTACAATGAGCAGTTCTTC
CDR3 protein: CASSLGISSYNEQFF

D gene: TRBD1
clone size: NA
J gene: TRBJ2-7
V gene: TRBV5-8
CDR3 DNA: TGTGCCAGCAGACGAAACAGACAGGGGAGGTACGAGCAGTACTTC
CDR3 protein: CASRRNRQGRYEQYF

D gene: NA
clone size: NA
J gene: TRBJ1-6
V gene: TRBV27
CDR3 DNA: TGTGCCAGCAGCCCAGATCCGGGGCTTAATTCACCCCTCCACTTT
CDR3 protein: CASSPDPGLNSPLHF

D gene: TRBD2
clone size: NA
J gene: TRBJ2-5
V gene: TRBV24-1
CDR3 DNA: TGTGCCACCAGTGGTCTGGGGGGGGAGACCCAGTACTTC
CDR3 protein: CATSGLGGETQYF

D gene: NA
clone size: NA
J gene: TRBJ1-2
V gene: TRBV7-2
CDR3 DNA: TGTGCCAGCAGCTCACAGGGACCCTATGGCTACACCTTC
CDR3 protein: CASSSQGPYGYTF

D gene: NA
clone size: NA
J gene: TRBJ1-2
V gene: TRBV6-5
CDR3 DNA: TGTGCCAGCAGTTATACGCAGGGCTTTTTGGGGTACACCTTC
CDR3 protein: CASSYTQGFLGYTF

D gene: NA
clone size: NA
J gene: TRBJ1-2
V gene: TRBV9
CDR3 DNA: TGTGCCAGCAGCCCCTCCAATAGGGGGACAGGCTACACCTTC
CDR3 protein: CASSPSNRGTGYTF

D gene: NA
clone size: NA
J gene: TRBJ1-6
V gene: TRBV7-2
CDR3 DNA: TGTGCCAGCAGCCCCTCCCCGGGGAGGCAGGTGGATTCACCCCTCCACTTT
CDR3 protein: CASSPSPGRQVDSPLHF

D gene: TRBD2
clone size: NA
J gene: TRBJ2-5
V gene: TRBV6-5
CDR3 DNA: TGTGCCAGCAGGAAGACTAGCGGGAGGCGGGAGACCCAGTACTTC
CDR3 protein: CASRKTSGRRETQYF

D gene: NA
clone size: NA
J gene: TRBJ1-4
V gene: TRBV27
CDR3 DNA: TGTGCCAGCAGTTTACGGGGAGGGCAGAATAATGAAAAACTGTTTTTT
CDR3 protein: CASSLRGGQNNEKLFF

D gene: NA
clone size: NA
J gene: TRBJ2-7
V gene: TRBV7-9
CDR3 DNA: TGTGCCAGCAGCTTAGGCGGGCGATTCTACGAGCAGTACTTC
CDR3 protein: CASSLGGRFYEQYF

D gene: NA
clone size: NA
J gene: TRBJ2-7
V gene: TRBV3-1/TRBV3-2
CDR3 DNA: TGTGCCAGCACCTCGCGTGGGGCCTACGAGCAGTACTTC
CDR3 protein: CASTSRGAYEQYF

D gene: NA
clone size: NA
J gene: TRBJ1-1
V gene: TRBV5-5
CDR3 DNA: TGTGCCAGCAGCTTGGGGGAAGGGAACACTGAAGCTTTCTTT
CDR3 protein: CASSLGEGNTEAFF

D gene: NA
clone size: once
J gene: TRBJ1-5
V gene: TRBV27
CDR3 DNA: TGTGCCAGCAGTCTTCGGGGGGGGATACAGCCCCAGCATTTT
CDR3 protein: CASSLRGGIQPQHF

D gene: NA
clone size: NA
J gene: TRBJ2-4
V gene: TRBV14
CDR3 DNA: TGTGCCAGCAGCCAAGATCCGGGGCGCATTCAGTACTTC
CDR3 protein: CASSQDPGRIQYF

D gene: TRBD1
clone size: NA
J gene: TRBJ2-7
V gene: TRBV20-1
CDR3 DNA: TGCAGTGCTAGTCCAGGGGGCCCCTACGAGCAGTACTTC
CDR3 protein: CSASPGGPYEQYF

D gene: TRBD1
clone size: once
J gene: TRBJ1-2
V gene: TRBV6-4
CDR3 DNA: TGTGCCAGCAGTGACACCTGGGACAGTAGGGGCTACACCTTC
CDR3 protein: CASSDTWDSRGYTF

D gene: NA
clone size: NA
J gene: TRBJ2-1
V gene: TRBV4-2
CDR3 DNA: TGTGCCAGCAGCCAAGATATAGCCCGCTCCTACAATGAGCAGTTCTTC
CDR3 protein: CASSQDIARSYNEQFF

D gene: TRBD1
clone size: NA
J gene: TRBJ1-3
V gene: TRBV9
CDR3 DNA: TGTGCCAGCAGCGTAGCTGACAGGGCTGGAAACACCATATATTTT
CDR3 protein: CASSVADRAGNTIYF

D gene: NA
clone size: once
J gene: TRBJ2-2
V gene: TRBV7-2
CDR3 DNA: TGTGCCAGCAGCCCGGGGCCACACACCGGGGAGCTGTTTTTT
CDR3 protein: CASSPGPHTGELFF

D gene: TRBD2
clone size: NA
J gene: TRBJ2-3
V gene: TRBV28
CDR3 DNA: TGTGCCAGCAGTTTAGCGACTAGCGGGAGTCTGAATACGCAGTATTTT
CDR3 protein: CASSLATSGSLNTQYF

D gene: TRBD1
clone size: NA
J gene: TRBJ1-2
V gene: TRBV2
CDR3 DNA: TGTGCCAGCAGTTTACAGGGGAACTATGGCTACACCTTC
CDR3 protein: CASSLQGNYGYTF

D gene: NA
clone size: once
J gene: TRBJ1-5
V gene: TRBV25-1
CDR3 DNA: TGTGCCAGCAGTGACAAAAATCAGCCCCAGCATTTT
CDR3 protein: CASSDKNQPQHF

D gene: NA
clone size: NA
J gene: TRBJ2-7
V gene: TRBV11-2
CDR3 DNA: TGTGCCAGCAGCCTACTAACCTACGAGCAGTACTTC
CDR3 protein: CASSLLTYEQYF

D gene: NA
clone size: once
J gene: TRBJ1-1
V gene: TRBV2
CDR3 DNA: TGTGCCAGCAGTCCACAAGGAGGGCTGAACACTGAAGCTTTCTTT
CDR3 protein: CASSPQGGLNTEAFF

D gene: NA
clone size: NA
J gene: TRBJ2-1
V gene: TRBV19
CDR3 DNA: TGTGCCAGTACTTCTAGGTACGGGACGGACCTTGCGCTCGAGCAGTTCTTC
CDR3 protein: CASTSRYGTDLALEQFF

D gene: NA
clone size: NA
J gene: TRBJ2-1
V gene: TRBV18
CDR3 DNA: TGTGCCAGCTCACTCGGGACCCACAGGATAACGGAGCAGTTCTTC
CDR3 protein: CASSLGTHRITEQFF

D gene: NA
clone size: NA
J gene: TRBJ1-3
V gene: TRBV2
CDR3 DNA: TGTGCCAGCAGTGTGCAGGGCGGCTCTGGAAACACCATATATTTT
CDR3 protein: CASSVQGGSGNTIYF

D gene: TRBD1
clone size: NA
J gene: TRBJ1-1
V gene: TRBV9
CDR3 DNA: TGTGCCAGCAGCCCTACAGGGGGCGGTGAAGCTTTCTTT
CDR3 protein: CASSPTGGGEAFF

D gene: TRBD2
clone size: NA
J gene: TRBJ2-7
V gene: TRBV9
CDR3 DNA: TGTGCCAGCAGCGTAGGCGGGGGGGCTACCTACGAGCAGTACTTC
CDR3 protein: CASSVGGGATYEQYF

D gene: TRBD2
clone size: NA
J gene: TRBJ2-1
V gene: TRBV18
CDR3 DNA: TGTGCCAGCTCATATAGTAGCGGGAATGAGCAGTTCTTC
CDR3 protein: CASSYSSGNEQFF

D gene: TRBD1
clone size: NA
J gene: TRBJ2-2
V gene: TRBV2
CDR3 DNA: TGTGCCAGCAAACAGGGGTTGGGGTACACCGGGGAGCTGTTTTTT
CDR3 protein: CASKQGLGYTGELFF

D gene: TRBD1
clone size: NA
J gene: TRBJ1-2
V gene: TRBV5-1
CDR3 DNA: TGCGCCAGCAGCTTGAATACTTGGACAGGGACTCGCTATGGCTACACCTTC
CDR3 protein: CASSLNTWTGTRYGYTF

D gene: NA
clone size: NA
J gene: TRBJ2-7
V gene: TRBV28
CDR3 DNA: TGTGCCACCACAGGGACTCCCTACGAGCAGTACTTC
CDR3 protein: CATTGTPYEQYF

D gene: NA
clone size: NA
J gene: TRBJ2-7
V gene: TRBV29-1
CDR3 DNA: TGCAGCGTTGGGGGGTACCAAACGTACGAGCAGTACTTC
CDR3 protein: CSVGGYQTYEQYF

D gene: TRBD1
clone size: once
J gene: TRBJ2-2
V gene: TRBV27
CDR3 DNA: TGTGCCAGCAGTCGACAGGGGCCAAACACCGGGGAGCTGTTTTTT
CDR3 protein: CASSRQGPNTGELFF

D gene: NA
clone size: NA
J gene: TRBJ2-2
V gene: TRBV11-1
CDR3 DNA: TGTGCCAGCAGCCTAAACCAAGGGGAGCTGTTTTTT
CDR3 protein: CASSLNQGELFF

D gene: NA
clone size: NA
J gene: TRBJ2-5
V gene: TRBV5-1
CDR3 DNA: TGCGCCAGCAGCTTGGCGACAGGGAGGGAGACCCAGTACTTC
CDR3 protein: CASSLATGRETQYF

D gene: NA
clone size: once
J gene: TRBJ1-2
V gene: TRBV21-1
CDR3 DNA: TGTGCCAGCAGAGGTGGGGGCCCGGGGACAGGGTTTACGGGGTATGGCTACACCTTC
CDR3 protein: CASRGGGPGTGFTGYGYTF

D gene: NA
clone size: NA
J gene: TRBJ1-6
V gene: TRBV6-2/TRBV6-3
CDR3 DNA: TGTGCCAGCACCCCATGGACAGCAAATTCACCCCTCCACTTT
CDR3 protein: CASTPWTANSPLHF

D gene: NA
clone size: NA
J gene: TRBJ2-1
V gene: TRBV28
CDR3 DNA: TGTGCCAGCAATCCCGGGACGCCTGAGCAGTTCTTC
CDR3 protein: CASNPGTPEQFF

D gene: NA
clone size: NA
J gene: TRBJ2-7
V gene: TRBV4-2
CDR3 DNA: TGTGCCAGCAGCCAAGATCGAGAAGCTCATTGGAGGTACGAGCAGTACTTC
CDR3 protein: CASSQDREAHWRYEQYF

D gene: NA
clone size: NA
J gene: TRBJ2-3
V gene: TRBV5-1
CDR3 DNA: TGCGCCAGCAGCTCGTTAACAAGGGCCTCTAGCACAGATACGCAGTATTTT
CDR3 protein: CASSSLTRASSTDTQYF

D gene: NA
clone size: NA
J gene: TRBJ1-5
V gene: TRBV3-1/TRBV3-2
CDR3 DNA: TGTGCCAGCAGCCAAGAGAGTTCGGGACATCAGCCCCAGCATTTT
CDR3 protein: CASSQESSGHQPQHF

D gene: TRBD1
clone size: NA
J gene: TRBJ1-3
V gene: TRBV4-3
CDR3 DNA: TGCGCCAGCAGCCAAGCCCAGGGGGGGGCGTCCTCTGGAAACACCATATATTTT
CDR3 protein: CASSQAQGGASSGNTIYF

D gene: NA
clone size: NA
J gene: TRBJ2-2
V gene: TRBV5-1
CDR3 DNA: TGCGCCAGCAGCTTCGACACCAACACCGGGGAGCTGTTTTTT
CDR3 protein: CASSFDTNTGELFF

D gene: NA
clone size: NA
J gene: TRBJ1-3
V gene: TRBV5-8
CDR3 DNA: TGTGCCAGCAGCTCGCACCAGGGATGGGGAGGAAACACCATATATTTT
CDR3 protein: CASSSHQGWGGNTIYF

D gene: NA
clone size: few
J gene: TRBJ1-5
V gene: TRBV30
CDR3 DNA: TGTGCCTGGAGTGCCTCCTCGACAGGCAATCAGCCCCAGCATTTT
CDR3 protein: CAWSASSTGNQPQHF

D gene: NA
clone size: NA
J gene: TRBJ1-5
V gene: TRBV30
CDR3 DNA: TGTGCCTGGAGTCGTTCACCAAATAGCAATCAGCCCCAGCATTTT
CDR3 protein: CAWSRSPNSNQPQHF

D gene: NA
clone size: NA
J gene: TRBJ2-7
V gene: TRBV2
CDR3 DNA: TGTGCCAGCAGCGCCGGGGGCGGGATAAGCTCCTACGAGCAGTACTTC
CDR3 protein: CASSAGGGISSYEQYF

D gene: NA
clone size: NA
J gene: TRBJ2-7
V gene: TRBV30
CDR3 DNA: TGTGCCTGGAGAAGACAGGTTACTATCGGTTACGAGCAGTACTTC
CDR3 protein: CAWRRQVTIGYEQYF

D gene: NA
clone size: NA
J gene: TRBJ1-5
V gene: TRBV28
CDR3 DNA: TGTGCCAGCAGTACACCTCTCGAGCCCCAGCATTTT
CDR3 protein: CASSTPLEPQHF

D gene: NA
clone size: NA
J gene: TRBJ1-4
V gene: TRBV28
CDR3 DNA: TGTGCCAGCATATGGAAAAACCAGGCAACTAATGAAAAACTGTTTTTT
CDR3 protein: CASIWKNQATNEKLFF

D gene: NA
clone size: few
J gene: TRBJ1-1
V gene: TRBV5-1
CDR3 DNA: TGCGCCAGCGGCCCTAACACCTGGAACACTGAAGCTTTCTTT
CDR3 protein: CASGPNTWNTEAFF

D gene: NA
clone size: NA
J gene: TRBJ2-1
V gene: TRBV5-1
CDR3 DNA: TGCGCCAGCAGCTTTCTAGTAGACTCCTACAATGAGCAGTTCTTC
CDR3 protein: CASSFLVDSYNEQFF

D gene: TRBD2
clone size: once
J gene: TRBJ2-5
V gene: TRBV7-3
CDR3 DNA: TGTGCCAGCAGCTTATCGGGACTAGCGGGAGAAGAGACCCAGTACTTC
CDR3 protein: CASSLSGLAGEETQYF